The 5 T cell receptor beta chains reported below all come from one sample, sequenced in a study of blood T cell repertoires in COVID-19. Method: immunoSEQ multiplex PCR; TCRdb's copy keeps in-frame clones and lacks some. The sample lists more than 95,000 clones; about 80% were seen once. Sequences were obtained from peripheral blood. Receptor source: a human donor in a cohort sampled during active COVID-19.

The V and J genes are TRBV7-2 and TRBJ1-1, with 8 bases matching TRBD1. V lost 5 bases to trimming and J lost 9 bases; unmatched junction nucleotides: 5. The CDR3 has 12 residues. Germline V gene lookup returns CDR1 SGHTA and CDR2 FQGNSA. CDR3 bases: TGTGCCAGCAGCCTAGGACAGGGTAAAGCTTTCTTT. It yields the protein CASSLGQGKAFF.

This chain uses TRBV2 with TRBJ1-4, with 9 bases fitting TRBD1. This CDR3 region has 15 residues. The V gene's germline CDR1 is SNHLY and CDR2 FYNNEI. The J segment lost 3 bases and the V segment lost 7 bases, leaving 6 bases of the junction unmatched. The CDR3 DNA is TGTGCCAGCAAAAAAGACAGGGGGGCTAATGAAAAACTGTTTTTT. Amino acid sequence: CASKKDRGANEKLFF.

This clone was recorded only once. This sequence joins TRBV5-1 and TRBJ2-1, with TRBD2 identical over 10 bases. Losses at the gene ends were 2 bases for V and 2 bases for J; bases not matched to a gene: 4. Germline V gene data show CDR1 as SGHRS and CDR2 as YFSETQ. The CDR3 loop spans 16 amino acids. This chain's CDR3 is CASSFLAGAPYNEQFF. In nucleotides, the CDR3 is TGCGCCAGCAGCTTTCTAGCGGGGGCGCCCTACAATGAGCAGTTCTTC.

This clone showed up just a few times. The chain is built from TRBV15 and TRBJ1-2; a possible D gene is TRBD1 (6 bases). V was shortened by 2 bases and J by 7 bases, with 17 bases between the two germline ends. From germline, CDR1 is LNHNV and CDR2 YYDKDF (reference sequence). The CDR3 totals 15 residues. The CDR3 loop reads CATSRPGRGAGGYTF. The CDR3 DNA reads as TGTGCCACCAGCAGACCCGGTCGGGGGGCGGGTGGCTACACCTTC. Variable domain in full (rest from reference TRBV15 and TRBJ1-2): DAMVIQNPRYQVTQFGKPVTLSCSQTLNHNVMYWYQQKSSQAPKLLFHYYDKDFNNEADTPDNFQSRRPNTSFCFLDIRSPGLGDTAMYLCATSRPGRGAGGYTFGSGTRLTVV.

The chain employs TRBV9 and TRBJ2-7; D is possibly TRBD2 (6 bases). The germline gives CDR1 SGDLS, CDR2 YYNGEE. There are 15 residues in the CDR3. The V end was cut by 2 bases, the J end by 6 bases, with 18 bases between. The CDR3 DNA sequence: TGTGCCAGCAGCGTCTGGGACTTTTCTCCGAGCGAGCAGTACTTC. Protein sequence: CASSVWDFSPSEQYF.